Sequencing of this TCR beta chain was carried out in a study of control samples from healthy donors and cancer patients. Trimming took 1 base from V and 4 from J, leaving 2 bases between them. This CDR3 has 12 amino acids. Germline V CDR1 and CDR2: LGHNT, FRNRAP. Only in-frame clones appear in the TCRdb table, and some are missing; sequencing was by immunoSEQ multiplex PCR. The sample has some 82,000 clones, 65% to 90% seen once. The genes are TRBV12-5 and TRBJ2-1, with D uncertain. The clonotype originates from a man in his sixties with head and neck cancer. Sequenced material: PBMCs. In DNA, the CDR3 is TGTGCTAGTGGTTTGGGATACAATGAGCAGTTCTTC. Its protein is CASGLGYNEQFF.